This TCR beta chain was recorded in a study of blood T cell repertoires in COVID-19. For the study at large: From the United States, Italy and Spain came samples of acute and convalescent COVID-19. PBMCs, B-cell-depleted T cells, or T cells were the source of the cDNA or gDNA that made up the material.

This study enrolled people aged roughly 18 to 89 from 20 to 25 US geographic areas. Donors of Cohort 3 who recovered were those that had two negative PCRs, clearance, or symptom resolution. This clone was counted between two and nine times. Produced via immunoSEQ multiplex PCR; TCRdb's table is partial and in-frame only. The sample consists of about 64,000 clones, roughly 91% of them appearing once. The CDR3 sequence is 14 residues long. Unmatched junction bases numbered 2, after V lost 5 bases and J lost 1 base. CDR1 and CDR2 from the germline V gene are SGHTA and FQGTGA. The chain combines TRBV7-3 with TRBJ1-1, with 9 bases aligning to TRBD1. The sequence derives from a woman between 35 and 50 years old who had recovered from COVID-19. Sequenced sample: PBMCs or T cells enriched from blood (not recorded which). In DNA, the CDR3 is TGTGCCAGCAGCCTGGGACAGGGGAACACTGAAGCTTTCTTT. It encodes CASSLGQGNTEAFF. The complete variable domain, with remaining parts taken from reference TRBV7-3 and TRBJ1-1, reads GAGVSQTPSNKVTEKGKYVELRCDPISGHTALYWYRQSLGQGPEFLIYFQGTGAADDSGLPNDRFFAVRPEGSVSTLKIQRTERGDSAVYLCASSLGQGNTEAFFGQGTRLTVV.